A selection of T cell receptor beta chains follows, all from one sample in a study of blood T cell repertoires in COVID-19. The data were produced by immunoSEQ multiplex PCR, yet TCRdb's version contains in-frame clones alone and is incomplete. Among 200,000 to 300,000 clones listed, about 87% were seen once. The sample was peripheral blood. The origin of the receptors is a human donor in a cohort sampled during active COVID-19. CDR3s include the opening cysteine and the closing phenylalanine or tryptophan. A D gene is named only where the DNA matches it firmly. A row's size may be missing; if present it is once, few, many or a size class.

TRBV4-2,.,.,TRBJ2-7,TGTGCCAGCAGCCAAGGCCCAGGGGATGATGACGAGCAGTACTTC,CASSQGPGDDDEQYF
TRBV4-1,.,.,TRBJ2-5,TGCGCCAGCAGCCAAGATTGGTTTGGAGGGAAAGAGACCCAGTACTTC,CASSQDWFGGKETQYF
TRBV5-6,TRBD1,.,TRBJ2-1,TGTGCCAGCAGCTTGGAGACAGGGTGGGCCAATGAGCAGTTCTTC,CASSLETGWANEQFF
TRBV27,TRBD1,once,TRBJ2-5,TGTGCCAGCAGTTTAAGTGGGACAGGGAAAGAGACCCAGTACTTC,CASSLSGTGKETQYF
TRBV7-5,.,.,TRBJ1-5,TGTGCCAGAAGCTTAGGCTGGACAGGGGGCAGGTGGGGCAATCAGCCCCAGCATTTT,CARSLGWTGGRWGNQPQHF
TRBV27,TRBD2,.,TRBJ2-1,TGTGCCAGCAGTATCGTCGGGGGGGCCTACAATGAGCAGTTCTTC,CASSIVGGAYNEQFF
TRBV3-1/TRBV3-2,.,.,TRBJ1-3,TGTGCCAGCAGCCCATCGTGGAGCTCTGGAAACACCATATATTTT,CASSPSWSSGNTIYF
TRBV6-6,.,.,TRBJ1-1,TGTGCCAGCAGTGGCGACAGTCTGGGCACTGAAGCTTTCTTT,CASSGDSLGTEAFF
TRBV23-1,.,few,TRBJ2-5,TGCGCCAGCAGTCAATCGGTCCGAGGAACAAACCGGGTCCGGGGGGAGACCCAGTACTTC,CASSQSVRGTNRVRGETQYF
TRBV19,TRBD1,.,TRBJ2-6,TGTGCCAGCCAAACTCTCTCCGGGACAGGGGGTTTCTCTGGGGCCAACGTCCTGACTTTC,CASQTLSGTGGFSGANVLTF
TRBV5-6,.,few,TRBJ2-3,TGTGCCAGCAGCCACCGCCTCCTAGCGACGAGCAACACAGATACGCAGTATTTT,CASSHRLLATSNTDTQYF
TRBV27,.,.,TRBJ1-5,TGTGCCAGCAGGGGGGGAGGTAATTTCAATCAGCCCCAGCATTTT,CASRGGGNFNQPQHF
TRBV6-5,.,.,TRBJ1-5,TGTGCCAGCAGACCGGGACACTATAGCAATCAGCCCCAGCATTTT,CASRPGHYSNQPQHF
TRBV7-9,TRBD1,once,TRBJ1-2,TGTGCCAGCAGCCCGACAGGGGGCAACTATGGCTACACCTTC,CASSPTGGNYGYTF
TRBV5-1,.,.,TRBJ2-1,TGCGCCAGCCGAGAGAGCGTTGAGCAGTTCTTC,CASRESVEQFF
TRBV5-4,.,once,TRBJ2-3,TGTGCCAGCAGCTTGGAGCAGCGGGGCACAGATACGCAGTATTTT,CASSLEQRGTDTQYF
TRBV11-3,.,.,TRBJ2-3,TGTGCCAGCTCCCCGGGCCGGGACATGCGAACAGATACGCAGTATTTT,CASSPGRDMRTDTQYF
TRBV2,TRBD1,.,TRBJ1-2,TGTGCCAGCAGTTCGGACAGGATCGAGGGCTACACCTTC,CASSSDRIEGYTF
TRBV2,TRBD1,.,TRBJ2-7,TGTGCCAGCAGGCGACAGGGTACGTACGAGCAGTACTTC,CASRRQGTYEQYF
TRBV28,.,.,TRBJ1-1,TGTGCCAGCAGTTTGGGCAGGGGCGTGAACACTGAAGCTTTCTTT,CASSLGRGVNTEAFF
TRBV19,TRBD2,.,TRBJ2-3,TGTGCCAGTAGTATTGGACTAGCGGGAGGGCCAGATACGCAGTATTTT,CASSIGLAGGPDTQYF
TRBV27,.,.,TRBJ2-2,TGTGCCAGCAGTTTTTATTTCACCGGGGAGCTGTTTTTT,CASSFYFTGELFF
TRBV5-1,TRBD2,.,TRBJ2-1,TGCGCCAGCAGCTCCACCGGGACTAGCGGGAGTTATCACTATGAGCAGTTCTTC,CASSSTGTSGSYHYEQFF
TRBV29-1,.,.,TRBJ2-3,TGCAGCGTTGTGTTGGGACACCTTAGCACAGATACGCAGTATTTT,CSVVLGHLSTDTQYF